This record concerns one T cell receptor beta chain sequence. Lactation, pregnancy, other autoimmune disease or uncontrolled infection excluded patients. The data were taken from a study of T cells in Graves' hyperthyroidism and ophthalmopathy. CDR1 is LGHDT, CDR2 YNNKEL, per germline (reference sequence). CDR3 length equals 14 residues. Trimming removed 4 bases from V and 4 bases from J, with 13 bases in between. TCR beta CDR3 sequences were amplified from RNA transcripts. HTBI primers were the set used in a first-round RT-PCR of the TCR CDR3. TCRdb re-called the multiplex PCR reads with MiXCR, one entry per CDR3 protein. The sample shows almost 600,000 distinct CDR3 sequences, roughly 14% of them seen only once.

The sequenced sample was blood. V usage is TRBV3-1 and J usage is TRBJ2-5, with D possibly TRBD1 on 6 matching bases. The receptor was isolated from a woman in her thirties with Graves' hyperthyroidism that later progressed to Graves' ophthalmopathy. The CDR3 spells CASSPRTDGETQYF. For the CDR3, the DNA is TGTGCCAGCAGCCCGAGGACAGACGGAGAGACCCAGTACTTC.